This T cell receptor (beta chain) originates from a study of neurological immune-mediated disorders. General study results and limits: The greatest degree of TCR clonal expansion was observed in HTLV-1-associated myelopathy, with the lowest in multiple sclerosis, below that of healthy controls.

cDNA synthesis was performed by 5'RACE with 10-nucleotide random UMIs. TCRdb ran MiXCR on the 5' RACE reads and lists one entry per CDR3 protein. The sample has 35,000 to 40,000 distinct CDR3 sequences; roughly 7% are singletons. This clonotype occurred many times. Its specificity is unknown. In germline, CDR1 is SGDLS, CDR2 YYNGEE. This CDR3 region has 14 residues. V was trimmed by 3 bases and J by 4 bases, leaving 10 bases between them. The sequenced sample was PBMCs. The clonotype comes from a woman between 40 and 55 years old in good health. The chain is built from TRBV9 and TRBJ2-2; D gene uncertain. For the CDR3, the DNA is TGTGCCAGCAGCGCGGACCAGAGCACCGGGGAGCTGTTTTTT. Protein: CASSADQSTGELFF.